The 7 T cell receptor beta chains presented below share a single source sample, sequenced in a study of tumor-infiltrating lymphocytes in primary liver carcinoma. Germline DNA was also extracted, and blood RNA derived from unsorted whole blood. Priming with a constant-region primer yielded TCR beta cDNA from about 510 ng total RNA. Libraries for TCR beta were built through three nested multiplex PCR rounds, which together made up a slightly modified ARM-PCR procedure. TRBV1-TRBV30 forward and Cbeta reverse primers drove the first two approximately 11-cycle rounds. TCRdb reprocessed the multiplex PCR reads with MiXCR, giving one entry per CDR3 protein. The repertoire consists of some 190,000 distinct CDR3 sequences, with roughly 60% occurring once and the leading ten covering approximately 68%. Material: peripheral blood. The receptors here all came from a man between 40 and 49 years old with primary liver carcinoma and hepatitis B virus infection.

The V call is TRBV6-5, the J call TRBJ2-5; perhaps TRBD1 as D (6 bases). Looked up from germline, CDR1 is MNHEY and CDR2 is SVGAGI. V shed 6 bases and J shed 4 bases, with 12 bases lying between them. The CDR3 extends over 13 amino acids. CDR3 residues: CASSRTVGETQYF. The CDR3, as DNA: TGTGCCAGCAGCCGGACAGTGGGAGAGACCCAGTACTTC.

The J gene is TRBJ1-2, the V gene TRBV4-2, with D possibly TRBD1 on 5 matching bases. The CDR3 loop spans 13 amino acids. The germline V gene has CDR1 LGHNA and CDR2 YNFKEQ. Deletions cut 7 bases from V and 2 bases from J, with 11 bases between. This CDR3 reads CASIHRGNYGYTF. The CDR3, as DNA: TGTGCCAGCATCCACCGGGGGAACTATGGCTACACCTTC.

This clonotype was seen more than once but under ten times. At one end the junction does not follow the germline gene, possibly because of a read error. This sequence joins TRBV11-2 and TRBJ2-7, with D possibly called TRBD1 or TRBD2 (5 bases each). Per the germline V gene, CDR1 is SGHAT and CDR2 is FQNNGV. The CDR3 has 13 residues. CDR3 coding DNA: TGTACCAGCAGCCGGGACCCGACCTACGAGCAGTACTTC. It encodes CTSSRDPTYEQYF.

For this clonotype: A much larger clonotype is one base distant, so this may be a read error. Likely a read error: the CDR3 ends without its conserved phenylalanine or tryptophan. This rearrangement joins TRBV11-1 to TRBJ1-1; a weak D match, TRBD1 (5 bases). CDR3 size: 12 residues. Per the germline V gene, CDR1 is SGHAT and CDR2 is FQDESV (reference sequence). With 6 bases removed from V and 0 bases from J, the gap between germline ends came to 5 bases. The CDR3 here is CASRGLNTEAFI. The CDR3 DNA reads as TGTGCCAGCAGGGGGCTGAACACTGAAGCTTTCATT.

On this clonotype: The junction shows a germline mismatch at one end, possibly a read error. The gene calls are TRBV5-1 and TRBJ2-3, with 9 bases fitting TRBD1. Germline assignment: CDR1 SGHRS and CDR2 YFSETQ. The CDR3 length is 15 residues. CDR3 sequence reads: CASSLGTGETGTQYF. In nucleotides, the CDR3 is TGCGCCAGCAGCTTGGGGACAGGGGAAACAGGTACGCAGTATTTT. Combining the CDR3 with reference TRBV5-1 and TRBJ2-3 gives the whole variable domain KAGVTQTPRYLIKTRGQQVTLSCSPISGHRSVSWYQQTPGQGLQFLFEYFSETQRNKGNFPGRFSGRQFSNSRSEMNVSTLELGDSALYLCASSLGTGETGTQYFGPGTRLTVL.

V gene TRBV28 combines with J gene TRBJ2-3, with 7 bases matching TRBD1. The junction had 4 bases not matched to a gene; V was cut back by 4 bases and J by 0 bases. Germline CDR1 is MDHEN and CDR2 is SYDVKM. The CDR3 spans 15 residues. For the CDR3, the DNA is TGTGCCAGCAGTTCACAGGGGCGGAGCACAGATACGCAGTATTTT. Its translation is CASSSQGRSTDTQYF.

CDR3 nucleotides: TGTGCCGGGCGGGGTCGGAGGTTGGGCACTGAAGCTTTCTTT. This sequence encodes CAGRGRRLGTEAFF. V is TRBV6-5 and J is TRBJ1-1; no reliable D call. CDR1 is MNHEY, CDR2 SVGAGI, per germline. V was shortened by 11 bases and J by 4 bases, with 20 bases between the two germline ends. The CDR3 contains 14 residues.